These T cell receptor beta chains were read from a single sample in a study of spatial heterogeneity in lung cancer. From the 5' RACE reads, TCRdb called clonotypes with MiXCR, one entry per CDR3 protein. The sample records 10,000 to 11,000 distinct CDR3 sequences, 24% being singletons. The input for sequencing was PBMCs, taken at surgery. The receptors stem from a female donor with early-stage non-small cell lung cancer. CDR3s include the opening cysteine and the closing phenylalanine or tryptophan. D genes are given only for firm matches. Size values are once, few and many counts, or a class for expanded clones, and some rows have none.

>-|TRBJ2-4|TRBV2|-
TGTGCCAGCAGGGGGGAGTTGCAAAACATTCAGTACTTC
CASRGELQNIQYF
>-|TRBJ2-7|TRBV10-1|many
TGCGCCAGCAGTGATACAGGCCGGGACGAGCAGTACTTC
CASSDTGRDEQYF
>-|TRBJ1-6|TRBV7-9|medium-sized
TGTGCCAGCAGCTTAGAAGGTACAGGGTCCGAGCCCCTCCACTTT
CASSLEGTGSEPLHF
>-|TRBJ2-1|TRBV28|few
TGTGCCAGCAGTTTTGGGGGACACCTTTTTGGTGAGCAGTTCTTC
CASSFGGHLFGEQFF
>-|TRBJ2-1|TRBV2|-
TGTGCCAGCTTTCTAGGACTGGGGACCTACAATGAGCAGTTCTTC
CASFLGLGTYNEQFF
>TRBD1|TRBJ2-1|TRBV28|medium-sized
TGTGCCACCAGACAGGGATCCCACAATGAGCAGTTCTTC
CATRQGSHNEQFF
>TRBD1|TRBJ1-1|TRBV7-9|many
TGTGCCAGCAGCTGGGACAGGGGAACTAACACTGAAGCTTTCTTT
CASSWDRGTNTEAFF
>-|TRBJ2-1|TRBV13|medium-sized
TGTGCCAGCAGTTCCCGGGAGTTCCCCTACAATGAGCAGTTCTTC
CASSSREFPYNEQFF
>-|TRBJ2-1|TRBV4-2|-
TGTGCCAGCAGCGGAAGGCTAGAAAACAATGAGCAGTTCTTC
CASSGRLENNEQFF
>-|TRBJ2-7|TRBV7-9|many
TGTGCCAGCAGCTTATCAAAGGGGTCCGGATCCTACGAGCAGTACTTC
CASSLSKGSGSYEQYF
>-|TRBJ2-5|TRBV7-2|many
TGTGCCAGCAGCTCCAGAATGCAAGAGACCCAGTACTTC
CASSSRMQETQYF
>-|TRBJ2-5|TRBV29-1|many
TGCAGCGTTACTAATAGCGAGCAAGAGACCCAGTACTTC
CSVTNSEQETQYF
>TRBD2|TRBJ2-3|TRBV4-2|medium-sized
TGTGCCAGCAGCCTGAAACTAGCGGGAGGTGCAGATACGCAGTATTTT
CASSLKLAGGADTQYF
>TRBD1|TRBJ1-1|TRBV4-3|-
TGCGCCAGCAGCCAGACCCCCGGGACAGGAGCCGAGGAAGCTTTCTTT
CASSQTPGTGAEEAFF
>TRBD1|TRBJ2-7|TRBV30|medium-sized
TGTGCCTGGGGGGACAGTTACGAGCAGTACTTC
CAWGDSYEQYF
>-|TRBJ2-3|TRBV12-3/TRBV12-4|medium-sized
TGTGCCAGCAGTTTACAGCGGCGCACTGATACGCAGTATTTT
CASSLQRRTDTQYF
>TRBD1|TRBJ1-1|TRBV5-1|-
TGCGCCAGCAGCGAGATTTACCGGGACAGAGCGGAAGCTTTCTTT
CASSEIYRDRAEAFF
>-|TRBJ1-2|TRBV6-5|-
TGTGCCAGCAGTTACGTGGGGGCGAACTATGGCTACACCTTC
CASSYVGANYGYTF
>-|TRBJ2-1|TRBV30|few
TGTGCCTGGAGGGGGACTGGTCCCGGTGAGCAGTTCTTC
CAWRGTGPGEQFF
>-|TRBJ1-2|TRBV19|few
TGTGCCAGTAGGCCCGGGAACGTCTATGGCTACACCTTC
CASRPGNVYGYTF
>-|TRBJ2-7|TRBV12-3/TRBV12-4|medium-sized
TGTGCCAGCAGCCCTCGCGGAGGGGAAAACTACGAGCAGTACTTC
CASSPRGGENYEQYF
>-|TRBJ1-5|TRBV5-6|few
TGTGCCAGCAGCGGGATGGGTCAGCCCCAGCATTTT
CASSGMGQPQHF
>TRBD2|TRBJ2-1|TRBV6-4|large
TGTGCCAGCAGTGACAGGGCTAGCGGGAGCAATGAGCAGTTCTTC
CASSDRASGSNEQFF
>-|TRBJ2-2|TRBV20-1|-
TGCAGTGCTCGACCGGGGGAGAACACCGGGGAGCTGTTTTTT
CSARPGENTGELFF
>TRBD1|TRBJ1-6|TRBV20-1|few
TGCAGTGCTAGGGGAACCGGGACAGGGTCTTCACCCCTCCACTTT
CSARGTGTGSSPLHF
>TRBD1|TRBJ2-1|TRBV5-4|many
TGTGCCAGCAGCCCCGGGACAGGGGCGCCTGGCAATGAGCAGTTCTTC
CASSPGTGAPGNEQFF
>-|TRBJ1-1|TRBV10-3|medium-sized
TGTGCCATCAGTGGTGGGGTACTACCATTCATGAACACTGAAGCTTTCTTT
CAISGGVLPFMNTEAFF
>TRBD1|TRBJ1-1|TRBV19|few
TGTGCCAGTAGTTCTACAGGGGCGGTGGGCACTGAAGCTTTCTTT
CASSSTGAVGTEAFF
>TRBD1|TRBJ1-2|TRBV27|-
TGTGCCAGCAGTCTGGGACAGGGAGAACGCTACACCTTC
CASSLGQGERYTF
>-|TRBJ1-2|TRBV2|-
TGTGCCAGCAGTGAAACCCGGACTGGCTACACCTTC
CASSETRTGYTF
>-|TRBJ2-1|TRBV9|-
TGTGCCAGCAGCGTAACTCCGGGAGTGTACAATGAGCAGTTCTTC
CASSVTPGVYNEQFF
>-|TRBJ2-7|TRBV11-3|few
TGTGCCAGCAGCCCCGGGCGGGGCAGATCCTACGAGCAGTACTTC
CASSPGRGRSYEQYF
>-|TRBJ2-3|TRBV10-2|-
TGCGCCAGCGGACTAAGCGCTGATACGCAGTATTTT
CASGLSADTQYF
>TRBD1|TRBJ1-2|TRBV3-1|-
TGTGCCAGCAGCCCCCGGGACAGGGGGACGGGTAACTATGGCTACACCTTC
CASSPRDRGTGNYGYTF
>-|TRBJ2-7|TRBV10-1|-
TGCGCCAGCAGTGAAATTGCAGGGGAATCCTACGAGCAGTACTTC
CASSEIAGESYEQYF
>-|TRBJ2-2|TRBV9|many
TGTGCCAGCAGCGTCCGGACAGGGAGGGACACCGGGGAGCTGTTTTTT
CASSVRTGRDTGELFF
>TRBD2|TRBJ2-7|TRBV11-2|medium-sized
TGTGCCAGCAGCCCTCGCGGGAGCTCCTACGAGCAGTACTTC
CASSPRGSSYEQYF
>TRBD2|TRBJ2-3|TRBV10-1|-
TGCGCCAGCAGTGAGTCGGGACTAGCGGGAGGCCCAGATACGCAGTATTTT
CASSESGLAGGPDTQYF
>-|TRBJ2-2|TRBV7-2|few
TGTGCCAGCAGCTTAGAGCGGGACACCGGGGAGCTGTTTTTT
CASSLERDTGELFF
>TRBD1|TRBJ2-1|TRBV5-1|-
TGCGCCAGCAGCCTGGGGATGGGGACAGGGGGCCATGAGCAGTTCTTC
CASSLGMGTGGHEQFF
>-|TRBJ1-6|TRBV6-5|-
TGTGCCAGCAGATACTACAGCGGGATGTATAATTCACCCCTCCACTTT
CASRYYSGMYNSPLHF
>-|TRBJ2-7|TRBV11-2|-
TGTGCCAGCAGTCCGGGACTCCGGGACTACGAGCAGTACTTC
CASSPGLRDYEQYF
>TRBD2|TRBJ2-7|TRBV29-1|medium-sized
TGCAGCGTGGGACTAGCGGTAACCTACGAGCAGTACTTC
CSVGLAVTYEQYF
>-|TRBJ2-3|TRBV6-2/TRBV6-3|few
TGTGCCAGCAGTTATGGGGGGCTCAGCACAGATACGCAGTATTTT
CASSYGGLSTDTQYF
>-|TRBJ1-6|TRBV7-3|-
TGTGCCAGCAGCCCTGGTGGTCGGTCGATTAATTCACCCCTCCACTTT
CASSPGGRSINSPLHF
>-|TRBJ1-4|TRBV19|few
TGTGCCAGCGCCAGGGGAGGGGCAACTAATGAAAAACTGTTTTTT
CASARGGATNEKLFF
>-|TRBJ1-6|TRBV3-1|-
TGTGCCAGCAGCTCCCCGGAACGGCAATATAATTCACCCCTCCACTTT
CASSSPERQYNSPLHF
>TRBD1|TRBJ1-6|TRBV6-5|medium-sized
TGTGCCAGCACCCATGCCCGGACAGGAGAGACACCCCTCCACTTT
CASTHARTGETPLHF
>-|TRBJ2-5|TRBV6-1|many
TGTGCCAGCAGTGAAGCGCATCGCGTTCAAGAGACCCAGTACTTC
CASSEAHRVQETQYF
>TRBD2|TRBJ2-3|TRBV29-1|-
TGCAGCGAATCGCGGGGGGGCACAGATACGCAGTATTTT
CSESRGGTDTQYF
>TRBD2|TRBJ2-1|TRBV7-7|medium-sized
TGTGCCAGCAGCCCCTCTAGCGGGAGGGCCTCGAAGGAGCAGTTCTTC
CASSPSSGRASKEQFF
>TRBD1|TRBJ2-4|TRBV6-4|few
TGTGCCAGCAGTGACGACAGGGGCTCGTTATTAGCCAAAAACATTCAGTACTTC
CASSDDRGSLLAKNIQYF
>-|TRBJ2-7|TRBV4-3|-
TGCGCCAGCAGCCAAGAGAGGACCTCCTACGAGCAGTACTTC
CASSQERTSYEQYF
>-|TRBJ2-4|TRBV30|-
TGTGCCTGGAGCAGTGGGGAAAACATTCAGTACTTC
CAWSSGENIQYF
>-|TRBJ1-5|TRBV2|-
TGTGCCAGCAGTGAAGGACGCCATAGCAATCAGCCCCAGCATTTT
CASSEGRHSNQPQHF
>-|TRBJ2-2|TRBV20-1|-
TGCAGTGCTAGATCAAAAAGGACTCGCGAACGGGGCACCGGGGAGCTGTTTTTT
CSARSKRTRERGTGELFF
>TRBD1|TRBJ1-1|TRBV12-3/TRBV12-4|few
TGTGCCAGCAGTTGGCGGGGGACAGGGCGAACTGAAGCTTTCTTT
CASSWRGTGRTEAFF
>-|TRBJ1-1|TRBV18|few
TGTGCCAGCTCACCGCTAAAGGACACTGAAGCTTTCTTT
CASSPLKDTEAFF
>-|TRBJ2-1|TRBV2|medium-sized
TGTGCCAGCAGCCCCTCCTACAATGAGCAGTTCTTC
CASSPSYNEQFF
>TRBD1|TRBJ2-7|TRBV19|few
TGTGCCAGTAGTATCTTGGGGACAGGGACCTACGAGCAGTACTTC
CASSILGTGTYEQYF